The rows below give T cell receptor beta chains drawn from one sample of a study of T cells after posttransplantation cyclophosphamide. Profiling relied on immunoSEQ multiplex PCR, and the TCRdb table lists in-frame clones only, not all of them. The table records 10,000 to 15,000 clones, under 85% of them present only once. Sequencing input: memory CD4+ T cells sorted from PBMCs. The receptors here all came from a man aged 45-65 years in good health, CMV-negative, and a related stem cell transplant donor. CDR3s include the opening cysteine and the closing phenylalanine or tryptophan. D genes are given only for firm matches. Clone size is stated in some rows and not others, as once, few, many or a class when expanded.

clone_size j_call d_call v_call cdr3_nt cdr3_aa
few TRBJ2-7 TRBD2 TRBV10-3 TGTGCCATCGGCGGCGGGGGGGCCTACGAGCAGTACTTC CAIGGGGAYEQYF
. TRBJ2-3 . TRBV27 TGTGCCAGCACGAAAGCGGATACAGATACGCAGTATTTT CASTKADTDTQYF
. TRBJ1-5 TRBD1 TRBV6-5 TGTGCCAGCAGTATGACAGGGGGCTATCAGCCCCAGCATTTT CASSMTGGYQPQHF
. TRBJ1-6 TRBD1 TRBV6-5 TGTGCCAGCAGTTACTCGAGGGCAGGGGGGTCTTCCCCCCTCCACTTT CASSYSRAGGSSPLHF
few TRBJ2-7 TRBD1 TRBV6-1 TGTGCCAGCAGTGGGGACAGGGGCTACGAGCAGTACTTC CASSGDRGYEQYF
. TRBJ1-2 . TRBV7-9 TGTGCCAGCAGCTTAGGGACAGACTATGGCTACACCTTC CASSLGTDYGYTF
. TRBJ2-5 . TRBV6-1 TGTGCCAGCTCCGCAGAACCTCAAGAGACCCAGTACTTC CASSAEPQETQYF
. TRBJ2-6 TRBD1 TRBV4-1 TGCGCCAGCAGATCTCGGACAGGGGCCCACTCTGGGGCCAACGTCCTGACTTTC CASRSRTGAHSGANVLTF
. TRBJ1-5 . TRBV19 TGTGCCAGTAAGGAGATGCCTTATAGCAATCAGCCCCAGCATTTT CASKEMPYSNQPQHF
. TRBJ1-4 TRBD1 TRBV2 TGTGCCAGCACCTACCGGACAGGGGCTCAGGAAAAACTGTTTTTT CASTYRTGAQEKLFF
once TRBJ2-3 . TRBV9 TGTGCCAGCAGCGTAGAGGGGCGGAATTCAACAGATACGCAGTATTTT CASSVEGRNSTDTQYF
. TRBJ1-5 TRBD1 TRBV6-1 TGTGCCAGCAGTGTTCGCTCACAGGGGAGTCAGCCCCAGCATTTT CASSVRSQGSQPQHF
once TRBJ2-1 . TRBV5-1 TGCGCCAGCAGCTTAACGGGGGTTGGGGACAATGAGCAGTTCTTC CASSLTGVGDNEQFF
. TRBJ2-7 TRBD2 TRBV5-1 TGCGCCAGCAGCTTGGCCGGAGCGGGAGACCTTTACGAGCAGTACTTC CASSLAGAGDLYEQYF
once TRBJ1-2 . TRBV6-5 TGTGCCAGCAGACTGACAGAGAACTATGGCTACACCTTC CASRLTENYGYTF
once TRBJ2-1 . TRBV11-2 . CASSSSGQGAYNEQFF
. TRBJ1-1 . TRBV5-6 TGTGCCAGCATCCTTCAAGTGGACAGCCATGAAGCTTTCTTT CASILQVDSHEAFF
. TRBJ1-6 . TRBV18 TGTGCCAGCTCACCCTCAGGGGATTCACCCCTCCACTTT CASSPSGDSPLHF
. TRBJ1-5 TRBD1 TRBV9 TGTGCCAGCAGCCCGACAGGGAGCCAGCCCCAGCATTTT CASSPTGSQPQHF
. TRBJ2-1 TRBD2 TRBV5-1 TGCGCCAGCAGCACGACTAGCGGGGCGCGGAATGAGCAGTTCTTC CASSTTSGARNEQFF
few TRBJ1-3 . TRBV5-6 TGTGCCAGCAGCTTGGCTCCGAGTTCTGCTGGAAACACCATATATTTT CASSLAPSSAGNTIYF
. TRBJ2-1 . TRBV7-9 TGTGCCACTCGAACAGTCCGGGGGACTCCCTACAATGAGCAGTTCTTC CATRTVRGTPYNEQFF
once TRBJ2-3 TRBD2 TRBV11-2 TGTGCCAGCAGCTCTGAGCTAGCGGGGTGGGATACGCAGTATTTT CASSSELAGWDTQYF
. TRBJ2-1 TRBD2 TRBV9 TGTGCCAGCAACCCCTCTAGCGGGGGGCCAGGAAATGAGCAGTTCTTC CASNPSSGGPGNEQFF
. TRBJ1-5 . TRBV6-5 TGTGCCAGCAGTCGGGGTAACGGGTTTGAGCCCCAGCATTTT CASSRGNGFEPQHF
. TRBJ2-1 TRBD2 TRBV7-3 TGTGCCAGCAGCACCGGACTAGCGGTTAACTCCTACAATGAGCAGTTCTTC CASSTGLAVNSYNEQFF
. TRBJ2-3 . TRBV5-4 TGTGCCAGCAGCTCTGAACCTTGGGGGCGCGACACAGATACGCAGTATTTT CASSSEPWGRDTDTQYF
. TRBJ1-1 . TRBV15 TGTGCCACCAGTGATGAGTTACAGGGCATGGACACTGAAGCTTTCTTT CATSDELQGMDTEAFF
once TRBJ2-1 TRBD1 TRBV9 TGTGCCAGCAGCTACGGACAGGGCACCTACAATGAGCAGTTCTTC CASSYGQGTYNEQFF
. TRBJ1-1 TRBD1 TRBV7-9 TGTGCCAGCAGCCCAGGAGGGGGCTTCATGAACACTGAAGCTTTCTTT CASSPGGGFMNTEAFF
. TRBJ2-7 TRBD1 TRBV7-3 TGTGCCAGCAGCTTAGCCGGGACAGGGAAGAACGAGCAGTACTTC CASSLAGTGKNEQYF
. TRBJ1-5 TRBD1 TRBV2 TGTGCCAGCACCCGAACAGGGGTCGGGCAGCCCCAGCATTTT CASTRTGVGQPQHF
. TRBJ2-3 . TRBV2 TGTGCCAGCAGCCCCCTTGTAGTTGATACGCAGTATTTT CASSPLVVDTQYF
. TRBJ2-7 TRBD1 TRBV4-1 TGCGCCAGCAGCCAAGGGTTTAGGGACAGGACTTTAATCTTC CASSQGFRDRTLIF
. TRBJ2-1 TRBD2 TRBV9 TGTGCCAGCAGCAAGACTAGCGGGGGGGACAATGAGCAGTTCTTC CASSKTSGGDNEQFF
. TRBJ1-2 TRBD1 TRBV11-2 TGTGCCAGCAGCTCCTTTGCGGACAGGGGGGCCTATGGCTACACCTTC CASSSFADRGAYGYTF
few TRBJ1-1 TRBD1 TRBV6-1 TGTGCCAGCAGTGAATCGGGACAGGGGCGAACTGAAGCTTTCTTT CASSESGQGRTEAFF
. TRBJ1-2 . TRBV6-5 TGTGCCAGCAACCGAGAACGGGGGGGAGAAGGCTACACCTTC CASNRERGGEGYTF
. TRBJ2-2 . TRBV14 TGTGCCAGCAGCCAAGGGAGGTCCGGGGAGCTGTTTTTT CASSQGRSGELFF
. TRBJ1-3 TRBD1 TRBV5-4 TGTGCCAGCAGCTTTGCCGGGACAGCCATATATTTT CASSFAGTAIYF
. TRBJ2-3 TRBD2 TRBV29-1 TGCAGCGTTGATACTAGCGGCCTCACAGATACGCAGTATTTT CSVDTSGLTDTQYF
. TRBJ2-7 TRBD2 TRBV7-3 TGTGCCAGCAGCCCGACTAGCTTCCACGAGCAGTACTTC CASSPTSFHEQYF
. TRBJ2-6 . TRBV23-1 TGCGCCAGCAGTCAATCGACAGTGTCTGGGGCCAACGTCCTGACTTTC CASSQSTVSGANVLTF
. TRBJ2-1 TRBD2 TRBV29-1 TGCAGCGGACGGACTAGCGGGAGGTTCGGCGGGCAGTTCTTC CSGRTSGRFGGQFF
few TRBJ2-1 . TRBV7-2 TGTGCCAGCAGCCTCAGGGACAACCCGCAGTTCTTC CASSLRDNPQFF
. TRBJ2-3 . TRBV18 TGTGCCAGCTCACCCTCTCCCAGGGCCACAGATACGCAGTATTTT CASSPSPRATDTQYF
. TRBJ2-3 . TRBV5-4 TGTGCCAGCAGCCCCGAGGCCAGAGATACGCAGTATTTT CASSPEARDTQYF
. TRBJ2-7 TRBD1 TRBV4-1 TGCGCCAGCAGCCAGTCACCGGACAGGGGTCTTCGCGAGCAGTACTTC CASSQSPDRGLREQYF
. TRBJ1-5 . TRBV10-3 TGTGCCATCGGAACAGCTGATCAGCCCCAGCATTTT CAIGTADQPQHF
. TRBJ1-5 TRBD1 TRBV11-2 TGTGCCAGCAGCTTGTTAGACAGGGTAAGCAATCAGCCCCAGCATTTT CASSLLDRVSNQPQHF
once TRBJ2-5 TRBD2 TRBV4-1 TGCGCCAGCAGCCGTCTAGCGGGAGGTGGGGAGACCCAGTACTTC CASSRLAGGGETQYF
. TRBJ2-2 TRBD1 TRBV7-2 TGTGCCAGCAGCTTAGTAGGGGGCGGAAACACCGGGGAGCTGTTTTTT CASSLVGGGNTGELFF
few TRBJ2-4 . TRBV5-1 TGCGCCAGCAGCCCCGGGACATCCAAAAACATTCAGTACTTC CASSPGTSKNIQYF
. TRBJ1-2 . TRBV7-2 TGTGCCAGCAGCTCACAGGTGATTTATGGCTACACCTTC CASSSQVIYGYTF
. TRBJ1-3 . TRBV7-9 TGTGCCAGCAGCTACGGACAGCTCTCTGGAAACACCATATATTTT CASSYGQLSGNTIYF
. TRBJ1-2 . TRBV5-4 TGTGCCAGCAGCTTGCAACAAGGACAACACTATGGCTACACCTTC CASSLQQGQHYGYTF
. TRBJ1-2 TRBD1 TRBV7-3 TGTGCCAGCAGCTCCGGGACAGGGGACGGCTACACCTTC CASSSGTGDGYTF
. TRBJ1-5 TRBD1 TRBV6-5 TGTGCCAGTACCCAGGGGGTCGGGCAGCCCCAGCATTTT CASTQGVGQPQHF
. TRBJ1-1 . TRBV7-2 TGTGCCAGCAGCCCAGGGCAGGGTCGATGGGCTTTCTTT CASSPGQGRWAFF
. TRBJ2-7 TRBD2 TRBV5-5 TGTGCCAGCAGTCCCGGACTAGCGGTCTCCGTGGACGAGCAGTACTTC CASSPGLAVSVDEQYF